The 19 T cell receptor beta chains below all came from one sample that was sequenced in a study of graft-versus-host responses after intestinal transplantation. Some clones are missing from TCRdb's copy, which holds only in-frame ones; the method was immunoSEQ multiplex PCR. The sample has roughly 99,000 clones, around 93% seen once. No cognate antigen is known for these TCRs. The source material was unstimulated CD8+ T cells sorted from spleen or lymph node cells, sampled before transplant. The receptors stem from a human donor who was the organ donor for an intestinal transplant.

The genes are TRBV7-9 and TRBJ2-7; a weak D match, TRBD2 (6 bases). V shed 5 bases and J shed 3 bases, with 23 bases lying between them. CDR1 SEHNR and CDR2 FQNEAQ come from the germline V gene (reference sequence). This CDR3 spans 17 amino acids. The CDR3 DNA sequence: TGTGCCAGCAGCCGCCTAACGGGGTTAGCGGACAACTACGAGCAGTACTTC. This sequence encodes CASSRLTGLADNYEQYF. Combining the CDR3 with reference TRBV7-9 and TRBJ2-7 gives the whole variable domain DTGVSQNPRHKITKRGQNVTFRCDPISEHNRLYWYRQTLGQGPEFLTYFQNEAQLEKSRLLSDRFSAERPKGSFSTLEIQRTEQGDSAMYLCASSRLTGLADNYEQYFGPGTRLTVT.

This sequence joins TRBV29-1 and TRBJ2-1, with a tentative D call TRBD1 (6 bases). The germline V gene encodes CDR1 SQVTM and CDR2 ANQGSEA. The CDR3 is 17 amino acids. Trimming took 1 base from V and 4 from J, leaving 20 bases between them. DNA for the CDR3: TGCAGCGTTGAAGGCCATGAAGACAGGAGTAATTACAATGAGCAGTTCTTC. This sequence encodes CSVEGHEDRSNYNEQFF.

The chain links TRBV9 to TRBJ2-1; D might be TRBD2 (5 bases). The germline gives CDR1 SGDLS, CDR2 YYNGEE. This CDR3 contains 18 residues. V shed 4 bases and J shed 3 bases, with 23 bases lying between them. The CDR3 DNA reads TGTGCCAGCAGCCTTGTATCGGGCGGCGGGTGGTACTACAATGAGCAGTTCTTC. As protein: CASSLVSGGGWYYNEQFF.

CDR3 DNA: TGTGCCAGCAGCTGGACTAGCGGGATTGGCGGGGAGCTGTTTTTT. It is translated as CASSWTSGIGGELFF. The V gene is TRBV5-4, the J gene TRBJ2-2, with TRBD2 matching over 12 bases. The J segment lost 7 bases and the V segment lost 3 bases, leaving 4 bases of the junction unmatched. The CDR3 spans 15 residues. Germline CDR1 and CDR2: SGHNT and YYREEE (reference sequence).

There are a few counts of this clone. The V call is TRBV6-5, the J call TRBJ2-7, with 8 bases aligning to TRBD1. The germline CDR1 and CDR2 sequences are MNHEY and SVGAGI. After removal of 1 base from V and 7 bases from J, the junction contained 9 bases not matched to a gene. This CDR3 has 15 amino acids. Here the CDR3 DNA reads TGTGCCAGCAGTTACTACTCCCAGGGGGCGGAGGAGCAGTACTTC. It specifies CASSYYSQGAEEQYF.

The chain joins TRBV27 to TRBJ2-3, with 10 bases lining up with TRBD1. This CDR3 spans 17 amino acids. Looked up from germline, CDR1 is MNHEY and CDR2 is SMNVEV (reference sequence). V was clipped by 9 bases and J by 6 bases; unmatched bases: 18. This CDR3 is CARRGDRGLWSRDTQYF. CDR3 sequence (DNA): TGTGCCAGAAGAGGGGACAGGGGTCTGTGGAGTAGGGATACGCAGTATTTT.

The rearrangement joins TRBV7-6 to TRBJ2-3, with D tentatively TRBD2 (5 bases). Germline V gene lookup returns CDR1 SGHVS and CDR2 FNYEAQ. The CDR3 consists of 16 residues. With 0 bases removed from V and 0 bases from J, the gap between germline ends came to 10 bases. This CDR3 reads CASSLASGESTDTQYF. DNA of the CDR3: TGTGCCAGCAGCTTAGCAAGTGGGGAGAGCACAGATACGCAGTATTTT.

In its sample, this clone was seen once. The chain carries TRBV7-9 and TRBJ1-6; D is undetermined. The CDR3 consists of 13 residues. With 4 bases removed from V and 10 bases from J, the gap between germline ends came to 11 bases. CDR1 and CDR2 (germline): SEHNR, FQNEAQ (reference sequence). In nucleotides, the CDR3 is TGTGCCAGCAGCTCAACAGACGTATCACCCCTCCACTTT. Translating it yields CASSSTDVSPLHF.

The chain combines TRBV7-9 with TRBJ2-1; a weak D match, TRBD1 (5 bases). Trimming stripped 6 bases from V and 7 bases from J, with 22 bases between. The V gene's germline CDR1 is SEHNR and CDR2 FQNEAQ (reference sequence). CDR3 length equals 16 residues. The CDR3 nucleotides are TGTGCCAGCAGTCAACAGGACGGCCCGCCCCCAAATGAGCAGTTCTTC. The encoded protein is CASSQQDGPPPNEQFF.

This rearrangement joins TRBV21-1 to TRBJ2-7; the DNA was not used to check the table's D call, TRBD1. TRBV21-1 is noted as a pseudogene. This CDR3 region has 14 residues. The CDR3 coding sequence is TGTGCCAGCAGCAAAAAGACAGGGGGCTACGAGCAGTACTTC. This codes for CASSKKTGGYEQYF.

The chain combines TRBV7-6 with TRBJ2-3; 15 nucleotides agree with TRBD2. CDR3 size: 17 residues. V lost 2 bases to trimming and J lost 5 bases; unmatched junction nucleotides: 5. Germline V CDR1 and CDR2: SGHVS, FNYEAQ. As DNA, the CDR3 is TGTGCCAGCAGCTTAAGGACTAGCGGGGGGGCCGGAGATACGCAGTATTTT. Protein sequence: CASSLRTSGGAGDTQYF.

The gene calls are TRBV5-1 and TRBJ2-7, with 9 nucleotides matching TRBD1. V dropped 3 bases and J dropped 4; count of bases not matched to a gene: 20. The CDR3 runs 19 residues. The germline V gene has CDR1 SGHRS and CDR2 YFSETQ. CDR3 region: CASSSSRDRVDTVFYEQYF. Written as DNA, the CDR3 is TGCGCCAGCAGCTCGTCCCGGGACAGGGTCGATACGGTTTTTTACGAGCAGTACTTC.

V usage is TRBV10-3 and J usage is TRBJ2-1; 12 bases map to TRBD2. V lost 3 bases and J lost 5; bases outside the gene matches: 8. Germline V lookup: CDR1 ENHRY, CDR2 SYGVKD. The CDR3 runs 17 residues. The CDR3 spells CAISDPSRLAGDNEQFF. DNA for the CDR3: TGTGCCATCAGTGACCCTTCACGACTAGCGGGGGACAATGAGCAGTTCTTC.

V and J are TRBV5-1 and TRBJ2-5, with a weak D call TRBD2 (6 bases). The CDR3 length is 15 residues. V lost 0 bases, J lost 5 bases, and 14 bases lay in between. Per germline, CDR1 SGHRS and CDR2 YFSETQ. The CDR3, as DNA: TGCGCCAGCAGCTTGGAGGGGAGGCTGCGGGAGACCCAGTACTTC. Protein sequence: CASSLEGRLRETQYF.

The CDR3 DNA follows: TGTGCCAGCAGTTTATCGGGGCTTAACACTGAAGCTTTCTTT. As protein: CASSLSGLNTEAFF. The chain joins TRBV27 to TRBJ1-1; possible D gene TRBD1, 5 bases. Trimming left V 0 bases short and J 2 bases short, with 7 bases between. The CDR3 is 14 amino acids. The germline V gene has CDR1 MNHEY and CDR2 SMNVEV (reference sequence).

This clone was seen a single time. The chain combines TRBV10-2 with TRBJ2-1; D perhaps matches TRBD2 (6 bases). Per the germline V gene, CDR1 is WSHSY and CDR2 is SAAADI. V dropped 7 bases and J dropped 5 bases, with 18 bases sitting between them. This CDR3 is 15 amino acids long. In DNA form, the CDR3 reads TGCGCCAGCATGATCACCAGCGGGCTGAACAATGAGCAGTTCTTC. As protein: CASMITSGLNNEQFF.

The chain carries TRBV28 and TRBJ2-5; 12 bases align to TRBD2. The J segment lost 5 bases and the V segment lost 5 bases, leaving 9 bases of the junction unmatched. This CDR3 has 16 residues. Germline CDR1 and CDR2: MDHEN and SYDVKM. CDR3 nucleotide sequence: TGTGCCAGCAGTGCATCCGGGACTAGCGGGTCGGAGACCCAGTACTTC. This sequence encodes CASSASGTSGSETQYF.

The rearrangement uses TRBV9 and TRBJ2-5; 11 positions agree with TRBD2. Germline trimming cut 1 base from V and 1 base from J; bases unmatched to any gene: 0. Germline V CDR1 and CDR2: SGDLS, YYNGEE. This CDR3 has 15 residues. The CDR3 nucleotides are TGTGCCAGCAGCGTAACTAGCGGGGGCCAAGAGACCCAGTACTTC. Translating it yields CASSVTSGGQETQYF.

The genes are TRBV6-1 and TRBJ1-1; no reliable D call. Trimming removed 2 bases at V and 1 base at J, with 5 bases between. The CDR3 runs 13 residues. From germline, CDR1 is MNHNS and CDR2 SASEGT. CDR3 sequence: CASSEIQNTEAFF. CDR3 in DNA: TGTGCCAGCAGTGAAATACAGAACACTGAAGCTTTCTTT.